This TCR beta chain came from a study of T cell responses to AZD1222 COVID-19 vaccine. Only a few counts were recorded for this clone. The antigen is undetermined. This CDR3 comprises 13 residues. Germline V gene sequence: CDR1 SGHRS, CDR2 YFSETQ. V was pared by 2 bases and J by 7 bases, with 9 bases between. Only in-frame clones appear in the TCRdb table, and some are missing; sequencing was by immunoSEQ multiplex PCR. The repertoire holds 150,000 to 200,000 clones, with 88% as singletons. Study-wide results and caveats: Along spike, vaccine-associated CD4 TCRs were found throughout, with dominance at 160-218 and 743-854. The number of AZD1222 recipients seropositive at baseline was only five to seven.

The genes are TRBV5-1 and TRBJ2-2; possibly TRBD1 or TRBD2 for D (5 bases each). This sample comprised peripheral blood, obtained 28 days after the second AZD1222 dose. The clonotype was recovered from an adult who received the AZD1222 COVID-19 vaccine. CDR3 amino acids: CASSFQGDGELFF. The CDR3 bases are TGCGCCAGCAGCTTTCAGGGAGACGGGGAGCTGTTTTTT. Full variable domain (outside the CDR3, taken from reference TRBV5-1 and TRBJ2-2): KAGVTQTPRYLIKTRGQQVTLSCSPISGHRSVSWYQQTPGQGLQFLFEYFSETQRNKGNFPGRFSGRQFSNSRSEMNVSTLELGDSALYLCASSFQGDGELFFGEGSRLTVL.